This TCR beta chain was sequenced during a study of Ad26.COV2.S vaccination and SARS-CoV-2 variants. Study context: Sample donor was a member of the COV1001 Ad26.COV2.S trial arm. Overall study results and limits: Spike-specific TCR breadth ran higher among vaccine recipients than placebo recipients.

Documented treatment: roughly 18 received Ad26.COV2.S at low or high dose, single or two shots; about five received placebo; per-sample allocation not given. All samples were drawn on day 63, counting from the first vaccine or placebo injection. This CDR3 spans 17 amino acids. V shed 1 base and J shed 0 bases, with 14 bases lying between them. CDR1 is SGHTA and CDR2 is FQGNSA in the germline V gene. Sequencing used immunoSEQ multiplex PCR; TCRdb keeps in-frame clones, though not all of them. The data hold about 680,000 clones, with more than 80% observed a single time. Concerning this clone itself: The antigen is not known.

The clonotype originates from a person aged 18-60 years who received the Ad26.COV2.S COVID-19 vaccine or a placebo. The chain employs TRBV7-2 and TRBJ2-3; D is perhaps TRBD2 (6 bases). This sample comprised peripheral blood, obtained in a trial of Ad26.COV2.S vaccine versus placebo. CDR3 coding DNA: TGTGCCAGCAGCTTAGGGGTCGGGGGACCTAGCACAGATACGCAGTATTTT. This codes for CASSLGVGGPSTDTQYF.